This is a list of T cell receptor beta chains from one sample in a study of shared clonotypes between healthy human individuals. Clones were read by immunoSEQ multiplex PCR, and TCRdb kept only the in-frame ones, dropping some. The data contain some 1.5 million clones, 98% of them seen just once; the ten biggest clones take up less than 0.55%. Sequencing input: naive CD4+ T cells sorted from blood. The receptors derive from a man aged 25 to 45 in good health. CDR3s include the opening cysteine and the closing phenylalanine or tryptophan. A D gene is named only where the DNA matches it firmly. Part of the rows lack a size; the others show once, few, many or a class for expanded clones.

D gene,clone size,J gene,V gene,CDR3 DNA,CDR3 protein
.,.,TRBJ1-2,TRBV10-3,TGTGCCATCAACGGGGCGGCAGGCCGGGACTATGGCTACACCTTC,CAINGAAGRDYGYTF
.,.,TRBJ1-1,TRBV7-9,TGTGCCAGCAGCGGCCAGGAGAACACTGAAGCTTTCTTT,CASSGQENTEAFF
TRBD2,.,TRBJ2-1,TRBV7-3,TGTGCCAGCAGCTTACTAGCGGGAGATCAGTTCTTC,CASSLLAGDQFF
.,.,TRBJ2-7,TRBV11-2,TGTGCCAGCAGCTTAAATTCGGGTGCGGGATCCTACGAGCAGTACTTC,CASSLNSGAGSYEQYF
.,.,TRBJ2-6,TRBV5-1,TGCGCCAGCAACTCCGGGACAATTGGGGCCAACGTCCTGACTTTC,CASNSGTIGANVLTF
.,.,TRBJ2-1,TRBV18,TGTGCCAGCTCACCACCGAGTCCCAGGGAGCAGTTCTTC,CASSPPSPREQFF
TRBD1,.,TRBJ2-1,TRBV25-1,TGTGCCAGCAGTGGGCCTAGGACAGGGTGGAGTGAGCAGTTCTTC,CASSGPRTGWSEQFF
.,.,TRBJ2-5,TRBV2,TGTGCCAGCAGTTACAGGGAAGAGACCCAGTACTTC,CASSYREETQYF
.,.,TRBJ1-2,TRBV5-6,TGTGCCAGCAGCTTGGAATTTCCGGATGGCTACACCTTC,CASSLEFPDGYTF
.,.,TRBJ2-7,TRBV27,TGTGCCAGCAGCAACAGGGAAAGGGTTTCCTACGAGCAGTACTTC,CASSNRERVSYEQYF
.,.,TRBJ1-1,TRBV7-9,TGTGCCAGCAGCTTAGGCTCGAACACTGAAGCTTTCTTT,CASSLGSNTEAFF
.,.,TRBJ2-2,TRBV10-1,TGCGCCAGCAGTGAAGTAGGGGTTGCCGGGGAGCTGTTTTTT,CASSEVGVAGELFF
TRBD2,.,TRBJ2-7,TRBV15,TGTGCCACCAGCAGTAGCGGGAGAGGGGTCTACGAGCAGTACTTC,CATSSSGRGVYEQYF
TRBD1,once,TRBJ1-1,TRBV5-4,TGTGCCAGCAGCTTAGGGGTCGGGACAGGGTTGAACACTGAAGCTTTCTTT,CASSLGVGTGLNTEAFF
TRBD1,.,TRBJ1-1,TRBV5-1,TGCGCCAGCAGCGGTCAGGGGGCCGACACTGAAGCTTTCTTT,CASSGQGADTEAFF
TRBD1,.,TRBJ1-1,TRBV5-1,TGCGCCAGCAGCCTCCGACAGGGTCGGTCTGAAGCTTTCTTT,CASSLRQGRSEAFF
TRBD1,.,TRBJ1-1,TRBV28,TGTGCCAGCAGTAGTTTACAGGGGGCGGCTGAAGCTTTCTTT,CASSSLQGAAEAFF
.,.,TRBJ2-4,TRBV6-6,TGTGCCAGCAGTTACCGCAGGGACCTAGCCAAAAACATTCAGTACTTC,CASSYRRDLAKNIQYF
.,.,TRBJ2-5,TRBV6-6,TGTGCCAGCAGTAGTCATTGGGGAGAGACCCAGTACTTC,CASSSHWGETQYF
.,.,TRBJ2-3,TRBV4-1,TGCGCCAGCAGCCAGGAAGGACAGCCAGATACGCAGTATTTT,CASSQEGQPDTQYF
.,once,TRBJ2-3,TRBV15,TGTGCCACCTGCGATCTACGGCTTCAAAGAGGGGATACGCAGTATTTT,CATCDLRLQRGDTQYF
.,.,TRBJ1-2,TRBV20-1,TGCAGTGCTAGAGATGGGCAGAGCTACACCTTC,CSARDGQSYTF
.,.,TRBJ2-7,TRBV14,TGTGCCAGCAGCCAAGAATGGTCGATCTACGAGCAGTACTTC,CASSQEWSIYEQYF
TRBD2,.,TRBJ2-7,TRBV7-9,TGTGCCAGCAGCTTGCTAGCGGGCGGGCCCTACGAGCAGTACTTC,CASSLLAGGPYEQYF
.,once,TRBJ2-7,TRBV6-1,TGTGCCAGCAGTGATTGGGGGGAACTCTACGAGCAGTACTTC,CASSDWGELYEQYF
TRBD2,.,TRBJ2-2,TRBV19,TGTGCCAGTATGCCTAGCGGGCTCACCGGGGAGCTGTTTTTT,CASMPSGLTGELFF
.,.,TRBJ2-7,TRBV7-2,TGTGCCAGCAGCTTACTCAGAGTCAGCTCTTCCGAGCAGTACTTC,CASSLLRVSSSEQYF